This TCR beta chain was recovered during a study of spatial heterogeneity in lung cancer. Each molecule of TCR cDNA was tagged with one unique molecular identifier. TCRdb called the 5' RACE reads again in MiXCR, with one record for every CDR3 protein. The table records approximately 40,000 distinct CDR3 sequences, approximately 7.5% of them present only once. Germline lookup yields CDR1 MNHEY and CDR2 SVGAGI. The CDR3 consists of 15 residues. The V gene lost 2 bases and the J gene lost 6 bases, with 11 bases spanning the gap. This clonotype was observed many times. Time point defined: sample taken at primary tumor resection. No cells were sorted before sequencing. The whole RNA sequenced was extracted from tumor, nontumor lung or frozen PBMC.

This TCR was recovered from a male donor with early-stage non-small cell lung cancer. This sequence joins TRBV6-5 and TRBJ1-6; maybe TRBD1 (5 bases). This material consisted of PBMCs, taken at surgery. CDR3 DNA sequence: TGTGCCAGCAGTTACAACCGGGGACGTAATTCACCCCTCCACTTT. It specifies CASSYNRGRNSPLHF.